This TCR beta chain was observed in a study of blood T cells in healthy people across ages. In the case of this clonotype: No antigen is known for it. Its ends do not fully match the called genes, so a read error is possible.

The CDR3 runs to 17 residues. Germline V gene sequence: CDR1 SSHAT, CDR2 FNYEAQ (reference sequence). Study results and caveats: Reliance upon unsorted PBMCs precluded definitive naive versus antigen-experienced comparison.

Sample-barcoded 5' priming and a J-beta primer mix drove a second PCR of roughly 7 to 11 cycles. TCRdb analysed the 5' RACE reads with MiXCR anew, one entry per CDR3 protein. The profile shows 800,000 to 950,000 distinct CDR3 sequences, under 35% of them singletons. This sample also belongs to another study, concerning T cells of mothers and their children.

Sequenced input: blood. The chain uses TRBV7-7 and TRBJ2-5; TRBD1 agrees at 10 bases. The sequence was collected from a woman in her thirties or forties in good health. The CDR3 nucleotides read TGTGCTAGCAGCTTAAGAGCCGGGACAGGGGCTTACAATGAGCAGTACTTC. It is translated as CASSLRAGTGAYNEQYF.